What follows describes a single T cell receptor (beta chain). TCRdb re-called the 5' RACE reads; every CDR3 protein appears as one record, without DNA. Its table records roughly 150,000 distinct CDR3 sequences. Germline assignment: CDR1 PRHDT and CDR2 FYEKMQ (reference sequence). The CDR3 contains 14 residues. These data are taken from a study of T cells expressing NK-cell markers. Turning to the study itself: Sorted CD3+CD56+NKG2C+, CD3+CD56+NKG2C- and CD3+CD56-NKG2C+ T cells supplied TCR beta repertoires. Sequenced donors, eight in total, included seven who were HCMV-seropositive and one who was seronegative.

The sample was blood T cells: a sorted CD56 or NKG2C T cell subset, CD4+ or CD8+ T cells, or bulk PBMC T cells (not recorded which). The gene calls are TRBV13 and TRBJ2-7; as DNA is missing, the TRBD2 call by TCRdb cannot be tested. The receptor was isolated from a man aged 18 to 69 in good health. CDR3 region: CASSIGTSKYEQYF.